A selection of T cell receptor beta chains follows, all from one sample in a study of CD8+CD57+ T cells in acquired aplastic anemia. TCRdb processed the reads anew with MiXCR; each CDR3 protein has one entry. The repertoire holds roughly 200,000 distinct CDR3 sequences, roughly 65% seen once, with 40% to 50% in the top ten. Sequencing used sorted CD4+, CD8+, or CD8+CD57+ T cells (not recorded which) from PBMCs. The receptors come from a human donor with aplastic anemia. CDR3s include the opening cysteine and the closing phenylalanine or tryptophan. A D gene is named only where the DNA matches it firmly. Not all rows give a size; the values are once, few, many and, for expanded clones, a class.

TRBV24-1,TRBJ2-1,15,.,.,CATSRGVGAYNEQFF,TGTGCCACCAGCCGTGGGGTGGGAGCCTACAATGAGCAGTTCTTC
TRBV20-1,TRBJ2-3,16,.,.,CSARVVGLASTDTQYF,TGCAGTGCTAGAGTGGTCGGGCTAGCTAGCACAGATACGCAGTATTTT
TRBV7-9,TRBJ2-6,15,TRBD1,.,CASNFDRAGANVLTF,TGTGCCAGCAACTTCGACAGGGCTGGGGCCAACGTCCTGACTTTC
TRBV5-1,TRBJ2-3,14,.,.,CASSFREGLDTQYF,TGCGCCAGCAGCTTCCGCGAGGGACTTGATACGCAGTATTTT
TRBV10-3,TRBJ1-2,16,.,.,CAVSDSSLGGGDGYTF,TGTGCCGTCAGTGACTCGTCACTGGGTGGAGGGGATGGCTACACCTTC
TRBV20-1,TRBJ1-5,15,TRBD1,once,CSASPGTGVHQPQHF,TGCAGTGCTAGCCCAGGGACAGGGGTTCATCAGCCCCAGCATTTT
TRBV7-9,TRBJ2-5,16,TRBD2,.,CASSLLSSGGVETRYF,TGTGCCAGCAGCTTATTGTCTAGCGGGGGGGTCGAGACACGGTACTTC
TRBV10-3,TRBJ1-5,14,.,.,CAISRDGSNQPQHF,TGTGCCATCAGTAGGGACGGTAGCAATCAGCCCCAGCATTTT
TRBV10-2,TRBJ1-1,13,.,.,CAIRESMNTEAFF,TGCGCCATCAGGGAGTCAATGAACACTGAAGCTTTCTTT
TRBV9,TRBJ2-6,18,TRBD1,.,CASSVVTGTISGANVLTF,TGTGCCAGCAGCGTAGTGACAGGGACGATCTCTGGGGCCAACGTCCTGACTTTC
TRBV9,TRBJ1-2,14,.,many,CASSVMDLPYGYTF,TGTGCCAGCAGCGTAATGGATTTACCCTATGGCTACACCTTC
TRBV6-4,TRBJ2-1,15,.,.,CASSARAGSYNEQFF,TGTGCCAGCAGTGCAAGAGCTGGCTCCTACAATGAGCAGTTCTTC
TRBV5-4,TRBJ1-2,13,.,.,CASGGGQFSGNTF,TGTGCCAGCGGCGGGGGACAATTCTCTGGAAACACCTTC
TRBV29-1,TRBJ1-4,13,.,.,CSVAGGVNEKLFF,TGCAGCGTTGCCGGGGGGGTTAATGAAAAACTGTTTTTT
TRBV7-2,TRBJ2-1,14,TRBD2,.,CASSPLAGADEQFF,TGTGCCAGCAGCCCCCTAGCGGGGGCCGATGAGCAGTTCTTC
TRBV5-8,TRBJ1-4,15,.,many,CVKHIGGEGNEKLFF,TGTGTTAAACATATTGGCGGGGAGGGTAATGAAAAACTGTTTTTT
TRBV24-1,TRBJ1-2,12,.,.,CATSETNYGYTF,TGTGCCACCAGTGAAACTAACTATGGCTACACCTTC
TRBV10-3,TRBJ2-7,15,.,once,CASSPSVAALYEQYF,TGTGCCAGCAGCCCCTCGGTAGCGGCGCTCTACGAGCAGTACTTC
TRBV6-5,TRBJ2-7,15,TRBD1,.,CASSRDRAGTGEQYF,TGTGCCAGCAGTCGCGACAGGGCAGGTACGGGCGAGCAGTACTTC
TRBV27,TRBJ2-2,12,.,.,CASSSGGGELFF,TGTGCCAGCAGTTCTGGGGGGGGGGAGCTGTTTTTT
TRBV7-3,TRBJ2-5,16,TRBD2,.,CASSLDRPGGGETQYF,TGTGCCAGCAGCTTAGACCGCCCGGGGGGGGGAGAGACCCAGTACTTC
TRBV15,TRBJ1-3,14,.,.,CATSSDGFGNTIYF,TGTGCCACCAGCAGCGACGGATTTGGAAACACCATATATTTT
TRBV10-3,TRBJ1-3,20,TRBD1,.,CAIRPRDRDLILPAGNTIYF,TGTGCCATCAGACCGAGGGACAGAGATCTTATCCTCCCTGCTGGAAACACCATATATTTT
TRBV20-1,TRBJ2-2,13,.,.,CSARETLNGELFF,TGCAGTGCTAGAGAAACCCTGAACGGGGAGCTGTTTTTT
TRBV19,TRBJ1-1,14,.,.,CASSPDGTNTEAFF,TGTGCCAGTAGCCCCGACGGTACGAACACTGAAGCTTTCTTT
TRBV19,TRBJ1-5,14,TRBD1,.,CASSTRTGGQPRHF,TGTGCCAGTAGTACGCGGACAGGGGGGCAGCCCCGGCATTTT
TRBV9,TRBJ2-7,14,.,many,CASSADESSYEQYF,TGTGCCAGCAGCGCGGACGAGAGCTCCTACGAGCAGTACTTC
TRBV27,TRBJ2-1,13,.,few,CASSLSSDNEQFF,TGTGCCAGCAGTTTATCTAGCGACAATGAGCAGTTCTTC
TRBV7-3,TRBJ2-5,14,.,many,CASSLDPVRETQYF,TGTGCCAGCAGCTTAGATCCAGTCAGAGAGACCCAGTACTTC
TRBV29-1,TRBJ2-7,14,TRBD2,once,CSGLAGGRAYEQYF,TGCAGCGGACTAGCGGGAGGGAGGGCCTACGAGCAGTACTTC
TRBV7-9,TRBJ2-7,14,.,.,CACSTRDGSYEQYF,TGTGCCTGCAGCACCCGGGACGGCTCCTACGAGCAGTACTTC
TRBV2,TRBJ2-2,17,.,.,CASSFLPGRTNTGELFF,TGTGCCAGCAGCTTTCTACCGGGACGGACGAACACCGGGGAGCTGTTTTTT
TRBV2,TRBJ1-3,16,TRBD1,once,CASSLGQGITGNTIYF,TGTGCCAGCAGTCTGGGACAGGGCATCACTGGAAACACCATATATTTT
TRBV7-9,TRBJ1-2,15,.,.,CASSLAGAAGHGYTF,TGTGCCAGCAGCTTAGCTGGGGCCGCGGGGCATGGCTACACCTTC
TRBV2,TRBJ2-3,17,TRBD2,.,CASSDIDPAGVTDTQYF,TGTGCCAGCAGTGATATCGATCCAGCGGGGGTGACAGATACGCAGTATTTT
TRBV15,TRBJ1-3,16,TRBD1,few,CATSRTGKVDRNTIYF,TGTGCCACCAGCAGGACAGGGAAGGTTGATAGAAACACCATATATTTT